One and the same sample provided the 13 T cell receptor beta chains below, sequenced in a study of blood T cell repertoires in COVID-19. Only in-frame clones appear in the TCRdb table, and some are missing; sequencing was by immunoSEQ multiplex PCR. The table records some 160,000 clones, approximately 92% of them present only once. The sequenced material came from peripheral blood. Receptors originate from a woman aged 55-70 years with active COVID-19.

This clone was detected only once. In the same sample, other DNA sequences code for this CDR3. The rearrangement links TRBV9 to TRBJ2-7, with TRBD1 matching 8 bases. The V segment lost 0 bases and the J segment 4 bases; nucleotides outside the gene matches: 6. The CDR3 sequence is 15 residues long. Germline V gives CDR1 SGDLS, CDR2 YYNGEE. CDR3 loop: CASSVGTGGPYEQYF. The DNA of the CDR3 is TGTGCCAGCAGCGTAGGTACAGGGGGACCTTACGAGCAGTACTTC.

J is TRBJ1-5 and V is TRBV4-3; the match to TRBD1 covers 7 bases. The J segment lost 3 bases and the V segment lost 0 bases, leaving 5 bases of the junction unmatched. CDR1 LGHNA and CDR2 YSLEER come from the germline V gene. This CDR3 is built from 16 residues. The CDR3 region has the DNA TGCGCCAGCAGCCAAGATTCGAGGGGGCCCAATCAGCCCCAGCATTTT. Amino acid sequence: CASSQDSRGPNQPQHF.

The J gene is TRBJ2-7, the V gene TRBV28, with a possible D match to TRBD1 (5 bases). Trimming took 8 bases from V and 6 from J, leaving 20 bases between them. In germline, CDR1 is MDHEN, CDR2 SYDVKM. This CDR3 comprises 14 residues. CDR3 amino acids: CASPPAGSTGEQYF. The DNA of the CDR3 is TGTGCCAGCCCCCCGGCAGGGTCCACGGGCGAGCAGTACTTC.

For the CDR3, the DNA is TGTGCCAGCAGTCCCGAATCACTAGCGGGGTACAATGAGCAGTTCTTC. Its translation: CASSPESLAGYNEQFF. V gene TRBV6-2 or TRBV6-3 combines with J gene TRBJ2-1, with 10 bases aligning to TRBD2. Germline values: CDR1 MNHEY, CDR2 SVGEGT. The CDR3 covers 16 residues. The junction had 8 bases not matched to a gene; V was cut back by 5 bases and J by 4 bases.

This clone was counted between two and nine times. This chain links TRBV12-3 or TRBV12-4 with TRBJ2-5; D is ambiguous. Trimming left V 3 bases short and J 5 bases short, with 7 bases between. The CDR3 covers 12 residues. CDR3 amino acids: CASSFNGETQYF. The DNA for the CDR3 is TGTGCCAGCAGTTTTAACGGGGAGACCCAGTACTTC.

The V and J genes are TRBV28 and TRBJ1-3; D gene ambiguous. Germline V gene data show CDR1 as MDHEN and CDR2 as SYDVKM. This CDR3 region has 14 residues. V was cut by 2 bases and J by 0 bases, with 5 bases left in between. The CDR3 region has the DNA TGTGCCAGCAGTTTAGGCTTCTCTGGAAACACCATATATTTT. As protein: CASSLGFSGNTIYF.

The genes are TRBV2 and TRBJ1-5; D possibly corresponds to TRBD1 (6 bases). Trimming cost V 5 bases and J 1 base, with 6 bases left between them. In germline, CDR1 is SNHLY, CDR2 FYNNEI. There are 13 residues in the CDR3. The CDR3 is CASSQGSNQPQHF. The DNA for the CDR3 is TGTGCCAGCAGTCAGGGGAGCAATCAGCCCCAGCATTTT.

The rearrangement joins TRBV19 to TRBJ2-3; 11 nucleotides agree with TRBD2. Germline loops: CDR1 LNHDA, CDR2 SQIVND (reference sequence). The CDR3 is 14 amino acids. Trimming cost V 9 bases and J 2 bases; bases outside gene matches: 4. CDR3 bases: TGTGCCAGCTATAGCGGGAGGGTCACAGATACGCAGTATTTT. It specifies CASYSGRVTDTQYF.

The chain carries TRBV19 and TRBJ1-1, with a tentative D call TRBD1 (5 bases). Trimming left V 6 bases short and J 5 bases short, with 16 bases between. The CDR3 is 14 residues long. Per germline, CDR1 LNHDA and CDR2 SQIVND (reference sequence). As DNA, the CDR3 is TGTGCCAGTAGGAACCACGGCGGGGGAACTGAAGCTTTCTTT. Its protein is CASRNHGGGTEAFF.

This chain uses TRBV11-2 with TRBJ2-5, with 10 bases aligning to TRBD2. After removal of 4 bases from V and 4 bases from J, the junction contained 6 bases not matched to a gene. Per the germline V gene, CDR1 is SGHAT and CDR2 is FQNNGV. The CDR3 covers 15 residues. The CDR3 sequence is CASSYLAGAAETQYF. CDR3 DNA: TGTGCCAGCAGCTACCTAGCGGGAGCGGCAGAGACCCAGTACTTC.

The chain has TRBV5-8 and TRBJ2-7; a weak D match, TRBD2 (5 bases). The CDR3 contains 11 residues. V was cut by 5 bases and J by 7 bases, with 10 bases left in between. Germline V gene lookup returns CDR1 SGHTS and CDR2 YDEGEE. As DNA, the CDR3 is TGTGCCAGCAGACTGAGAGGGGAGCAGTACTTC. It specifies CASRLRGEQYF.

V is TRBV28 and J is TRBJ2-7, with TRBD1 matching over 9 bases. V lost 6 bases, J lost 3 bases, and 6 bases stayed unmatched. Per the germline V gene, CDR1 is MDHEN and CDR2 is SYDVKM. The CDR3 has 14 amino acids. The CDR3 DNA reads as TGTGCCAGCAGGACCGGGACAGGGATCTACGAGCAGTACTTC. Its protein product is CASRTGTGIYEQYF.

V is TRBV2 and J is TRBJ2-5; 7 bases are a match to TRBD1. The germline V gene encodes CDR1 SNHLY and CDR2 FYNNEI. This CDR3 is 13 amino acids long. V shed 9 bases, J shed 2 bases, and the junction held 6 bases outside the gene matches. As DNA, the CDR3 is TGTGCCAGTAGGGACAGCCTGCAAGAGACCCAGTACTTC. Its protein is CASRDSLQETQYF. Full variable domain (remainder filled in from reference TRBV2 and TRBJ2-5): EPEVTQTPSHQVTQMGQEVILRCVPISNHLYFYWYRQILGQKVEFLVSFYNNEISEKSEIFDDQFSVERPDGSNFTLKIRSTKLEDSAMYFCASRDSLQETQYFGPGTRLLVL.